Reported below is one TCR beta chain. Its cognate antigen is unknown. Survey level was the resolution at which the v3.0 immunoSEQ assay ran. Sequencing of each sample targeted roughly 35,000-55,000 T-cell genomes. The repertoire was sequenced with immunoSEQ multiplex PCR; TCRdb's copy has only in-frame clones and lacks some. There are tens of thousands of clones in the sample; approximately 81% occur only once, and approximately 4.9% lies in the top ten. This CDR3 spans 16 amino acids. From germline, CDR1 is ENHRY and CDR2 SYGVKD. The junction had 17 bases not matched to a gene; V was cut back by 8 bases and J by 8 bases. This entry is derived from a study of long-term antiretroviral therapy in people with HIV. The wider study: Samples collected earliest predate the 2015 immediate-ART recommendation by about a decade.

Study-wide results and caveats: Spans of CDR3 length were tighter for HIV repertoires than for controls.

The sequencing here drew on unsorted PBMCs, taken roughly 2.9 years before starting antiretroviral therapy. J is TRBJ1-2 and V is TRBV10-3, with TRBD1 matching 10 bases. This clonotype was obtained from a young woman with HIV. The CDR3 region is CAIRSSGTGALGGYTF. The CDR3 DNA follows: TGTGCCATCCGGTCAAGTGGGACAGGGGCGTTAGGCGGCTACACCTTC.